The rows below give T cell receptor beta chains drawn from one sample of a study of blood T cell repertoires in COVID-19. Measured with immunoSEQ multiplex PCR; TCRdb has only the in-frame clones, and not every one. This repertoire shows about 370,000 clones, approximately 93% found once; its top ten account for 0.8% to 0.9%. The sequenced sample was PBMCs or T cells enriched from blood (not recorded which). Receptors were obtained from a woman in her thirties or forties who had been exposed to COVID-19. CDR3s include the opening cysteine and the closing phenylalanine or tryptophan. D genes are given only for firm matches. Rows give clone size only sometimes, using once, few, many, or a class for an expanded clone.

CASSPSGSNQPQHF,TGTGCCAGCTCACCCAGTGGCAGCAATCAGCCCCAGCATTTT,.,TRBV18,TRBJ1-5,14,.
CASSFRGVYGYTF,TGTGCCAGCAGCTTTAGGGGCGTCTATGGCTACACCTTC,.,TRBV5-4,TRBJ1-2,13,.
CATSDRTELLETQYF,TGTGCCACCAGTGACCGAACAGAGCTCCTAGAGACCCAGTACTTC,.,TRBV24-1,TRBJ2-5,15,.
CASSLRTAANYGYTF,TGTGCCAGCAGCCTCAGGACAGCAGCTAACTATGGCTACACCTTC,.,TRBV7-8,TRBJ1-2,15,.
CASSPVDRGLSYNEQFF,TGTGCCAGCTCACCAGTGGACAGGGGGCTCTCCTACAATGAGCAGTTCTTC,TRBD1,TRBV18,TRBJ2-1,17,.
CASSIGQYTGELFF,TGTGCCAGCTCGATTGGACAGTACACCGGGGAGCTGTTTTTT,.,TRBV18,TRBJ2-2,14,.
CATQGSPDQETQYF,TGTGCCACGCAGGGTTCACCGGACCAAGAGACCCAGTACTTC,.,TRBV24-1,TRBJ2-5,14,.
CASRLGGRENTEAFF,TGTGCCAGCAGATTAGGGGGCAGGGAGAACACTGAAGCTTTCTTT,TRBD1,TRBV7-2,TRBJ1-1,15,.
CASSPRPLGQGRQPQHF,TGCGCCAGCAGCCCACGCCCTCTGGGACAGGGACGGCAGCCCCAGCATTTT,TRBD1,TRBV5-1,TRBJ1-5,17,.
CASSSPRVSRPPAQFF,TGTGCCAGCAGTTCGCCCAGGGTCTCCCGACCCCCTGCACAGTTCTTC,.,TRBV28,TRBJ2-1,16,.
CASSATGQTYGYTF,TGCGCCAGCAGCGCGACGGGACAGACTTATGGCTACACCTTC,TRBD1,TRBV5-1,TRBJ1-2,14,.
CASSHKETQYF,TGTGCCAGCAGCCACAAAGAGACCCAGTACTTC,.,TRBV3-1/TRBV3-2,TRBJ2-5,11,.
CASSPQRGTSYNEQFF,TGTGCCAGCAGCCCCCAGCGGGGGACATCCTACAATGAGCAGTTCTTC,TRBD2,TRBV14,TRBJ2-1,16,.
CASSAGLVFRERETQYF,TGTGCCAGCAGCGCCGGACTAGTTTTCCGGGAACGAGAGACCCAGTACTTC,TRBD2,TRBV9,TRBJ2-5,17,.
CSVAPRGTGGTEQFF,TGCAGCGTTGCCCCTAGGGGGACAGGGGGCACTGAGCAGTTCTTC,TRBD1,TRBV29-1,TRBJ2-1,15,.
CASSLWTGEGNQPQHF,TGTGCCAGCAGCTTGTGGACAGGGGAGGGAAATCAGCCCCAGCATTTT,TRBD1,TRBV7-9,TRBJ1-5,16,.
CASSSPAGLAGDNEQFF,TGTGCCAGCAGCTCCCCCGCTGGACTAGCGGGGGACAATGAGCAGTTCTTC,TRBD2,TRBV7-2,TRBJ2-1,17,once
CASSSDRNRQYF,TGTGCCAGCAGCTCGGACAGGAATAGGCAGTACTTC,TRBD1,TRBV13,TRBJ2-7,12,.
CASRDQQGVNQPQHF,TGTGCCAGCAGGGATCAACAGGGGGTAAACCAGCCCCAGCATTTT,TRBD1,TRBV6-5,TRBJ1-5,15,.
CASSHQGHSGNTIYF,TGTGCCAGCAGCCATCAGGGGCACTCTGGAAACACCATATATTTT,.,TRBV14,TRBJ1-3,15,.
CAWTGQGLGPTEAFF,TGTGCCTGGACCGGACAGGGGTTGGGGCCCACTGAAGCTTTCTTT,TRBD1,TRBV30,TRBJ1-1,15,.
CASRAGLNSPLHF,TGTGCCAGCAGAGCAGGTCTTAATTCACCCCTCCACTTT,.,TRBV25-1,TRBJ1-6,13,.
CASSYRGDSNQPQHF,TGTGCCAGCAGTTACCGGGGGGATAGCAATCAGCCCCAGCATTTT,.,TRBV6-6,TRBJ1-5,15,.